Presented here are 21 T cell receptor beta chains from one specimen sequenced in a study of blood T cell repertoires in COVID-19. Sequenced by immunoSEQ multiplex PCR; TCRdb stores in-frame clones only, minus some. The sample includes 150,000 to 250,000 clones, about 80% of them seen just once. The material sequenced was PBMCs or T cells enriched from blood (not recorded which). The receptors shown here come from a man between 35 and 55 years old who had recovered from COVID-19.

The V and J genes are TRBV3-1 (or the pseudogene TRBV3-2) and TRBJ1-1; 10 bases are a match to TRBD1. The CDR3 extends over 14 amino acids. Germline assignment: CDR1 LGHDT and CDR2 YNNKEL (reference sequence). Trimming at V came to 6 bases and at J to 2 bases, leaving 3 bases not matched to a gene. The CDR3 protein is CASRTGGSNTEAFF. The CDR3 coding sequence is TGTGCCAGCAGGACAGGGGGCTCAAACACTGAAGCTTTCTTT.

The chain couples TRBV5-1 to TRBJ1-1, with 8 nucleotides matching TRBD1. Germline loops: CDR1 SGHRS, CDR2 YFSETQ. V shed 5 bases and J 4 bases; nucleotides not matched to a gene: 10. The CDR3 is 15 amino acids. This CDR3 is CASRTAYRGTTEAFF. The DNA for the CDR3 is TGCGCCAGCAGAACAGCATACAGGGGGACCACTGAAGCTTTCTTT.

The rearrangement joins TRBV5-1 to TRBJ2-5, with 7 bases that match TRBD1. The CDR3 runs 14 residues. CDR1 and CDR2 from the germline V gene are SGHRS and YFSETQ. Losses at the gene ends were 4 bases for V and 5 bases for J; bases not matched to a gene: 8. This CDR3 reads CASSGQGVGETQYF. The CDR3 DNA follows: TGCGCCAGCAGCGGTCAGGGGGTCGGGGAGACCCAGTACTTC.

The chain couples TRBV9 to TRBJ1-1, with TRBD1 identical over 8 bases. The CDR3 has 12 amino acids. Germline CDR1 reads SGDLS; CDR2 reads YYNGEE. The trim removed 3 bases at V and 7 bases at J, leaving 2 bases unmatched. In DNA form, the CDR3 reads TGTGCCAGCAGCGGACAGGGGTATGAAGCTTTCTTT. Protein product: CASSGQGYEAFF.

The chain couples TRBV18 to TRBJ2-7; D perhaps matches TRBD1 (6 bases). The CDR3 runs 15 residues. Trimming removed 2 bases at V and 2 bases at J, with 13 bases between. Germline values: CDR1 KGHSH, CDR2 LQKENI. As DNA, the CDR3 is TGTGCCAGCTCACCAGTCCTACAGGGTCCCTACGAGCAGTACTTC. It yields the protein CASSPVLQGPYEQYF.

This chain links TRBV10-3 with TRBJ1-1, with a tentative D call TRBD1 (5 bases). CDR1 is ENHRY and CDR2 is SYGVKD in the germline V gene. Trimming shortened V by 10 bases and J by 3 bases, and 12 bases separated the two germline ends. This CDR3 is built from 12 residues. The CDR3 reads CATGARDTEAFF. CDR3 sequence (DNA): TGTGCCACCGGTGCCAGGGACACTGAAGCTTTCTTT.

The chain uses TRBV11-2 and TRBJ1-6, with 8 positions matching TRBD1. Germline V gives CDR1 SGHAT, CDR2 FQNNGV. This CDR3 region has 12 residues. The V gene end was trimmed by 5 bases and the J gene end by 14 bases; junction bases not matched to a gene: 5. The CDR3 sequence is CASSGQGRALHF. CDR3 nucleotide sequence: TGTGCCAGCAGCGGACAGGGAAGAGCCCTCCACTTT.

This clone occurred once. Here the CDR3 DNA reads TGTGCCAGCAGCTACCCCGGGACACAGGGTTCACCCCTCCACTTT. Its translation: CASSYPGTQGSPLHF. The rearrangement links TRBV5-6 to TRBJ1-6; D might be TRBD1 (6 bases). Looked up from germline, CDR1 is SGHDT and CDR2 is YYEEEE. CDR3 size: 15 residues. Deletions cut 3 bases from V and 9 bases from J, with 16 bases between.

The chain recombines TRBV24-1 with TRBJ2-2, with TRBD1 matching over 7 bases. V gave up 4 bases and J gave up 4 bases; unmatched junction bases: 8. Germline CDR1 KGHDR, CDR2 SFDVKD. The CDR3 is 16 residues long. The CDR3 bases are TGTGCCACCAGTGACGCGACAGGGATTGGCACCGGGGAGCTGTTTTTT. This sequence encodes CATSDATGIGTGELFF.

V is TRBV5-6 and J is TRBJ1-1, with 9 nucleotides matching TRBD1. V was clipped by 6 bases and J by 0 bases; unmatched bases: 3. CDR3 length equals 14 residues. Germline V lookup: CDR1 SGHDT, CDR2 YYEEEE. The CDR3 is CASINRGLNTEAFF. The CDR3 nucleotides read TGTGCCAGCATCAACAGGGGGCTGAACACTGAAGCTTTCTTT.

The chain employs TRBV4-1 and TRBJ1-2; possible D gene TRBD1, 6 bases. The germline CDR1 and CDR2 sequences are MGHRA and YSYEKL. V dropped 3 bases and J dropped 4 bases, with 12 bases sitting between them. The CDR3 is made up of 14 amino acids. The CDR3, as DNA: TGCGCCAGCAGCCAGCACAGGGAGCTCTATGGCTACACCTTC. This encodes CASSQHRELYGYTF.

The gene calls are TRBV30 and TRBJ1-2, with D maybe TRBD1 (5 bases). Germline V gene sequence: CDR1 GTSNPN, CDR2 SVGIG (reference sequence). CDR3 length: 14 residues. Trimming removed 2 bases from V and 0 bases from J, with 10 bases in between. The DNA for the CDR3 is TGTGCCTGGAGTCTACAGGCTACTAACTATGGCTACACCTTC. It translates to CAWSLQATNYGYTF. The full variable domain, in which reference TRBV30 and TRBJ1-2 provide the parts outside the CDR3, is SQTIHQWPATLVQPVGSPLSLECTVEGTSNPNLYWYRQAAGRGLQLLFYSVGIGQISSEVPQNLSASRPQDRQFILSSKKLLLSDSGFYLCAWSLQATNYGYTFGSGTRLTVV.

The chain is built from TRBV5-8 and TRBJ1-1; D gene unclear. This CDR3 is built from 14 residues. V lost 0 bases and J 1 base, leaving 7 bases between the germline ends. Germline loops: CDR1 SGHTS, CDR2 YDEGEE. The chain's CDR3 is CASSLGLRNTEAFF. The CDR3 DNA follows: TGTGCCAGCAGCTTGGGTCTAAGGAACACTGAAGCTTTCTTT.

This chain uses TRBV5-1 with TRBJ2-1; TRBD1 might be the D (5 bases). Germline V lookup: CDR1 SGHRS, CDR2 YFSETQ. V was pared by 0 bases and J by 7 bases, with 11 bases between. This CDR3 is 14 amino acids long. The CDR3 DNA sequence: TGCGCCAGCAGCTTGGCCAGGACACAGAATGAGCAGTTCTTC. Protein product: CASSLARTQNEQFF.

The chain has TRBV5-1 and TRBJ1-1, with 9 bases identical to TRBD1. Germline CDR1 SGHRS, CDR2 YFSETQ. V trimming: 2 bases; J trimming: 3 bases; junction bases outside the gene matches: 5. CDR3 length equals 15 residues. The CDR3 DNA reads as TGCGCCAGCAGCTTACAGGGGGCGGGGGACACTGAAGCTTTCTTT. Its translation is CASSLQGAGDTEAFF. The full variable domain, completed using reference TRBV5-1 and TRBJ1-1, is KAGVTQTPRYLIKTRGQQVTLSCSPISGHRSVSWYQQTPGQGLQFLFEYFSETQRNKGNFPGRFSGRQFSNSRSEMNVSTLELGDSALYLCASSLQGAGDTEAFFGQGTRLTVV.

The J gene is TRBJ1-2, the V gene TRBV5-4, with no clear D. CDR3 length: 12 residues. V lost 5 bases to trimming and J lost 4 bases, with 9 bases between them. CDR1 SGHNT and CDR2 YYREEE come from the germline V gene (reference sequence). CDR3 bases: TGTGCCAGCAGTCAGGACTCCTATGGCTACACCTTC. Translating gives CASSQDSYGYTF.

The sample holds a few counts of this clone. The same CDR3 also results from other DNA sequences found in this sample. V usage is TRBV19 and J usage is TRBJ1-5; maybe TRBD1 (6 bases). Germline V gene lookup returns CDR1 LNHDA and CDR2 SQIVND (reference sequence). The CDR3 has 13 residues. V was clipped by 5 bases and J by 5 bases, with 10 bases between them. Here the CDR3 DNA reads TGTGCCAGTAGTCTGGACAGAGATCAGCCCCAGCATTTT. Translation gives CASSLDRDQPQHF.

This chain links TRBV5-6 with TRBJ1-1; 8 positions match TRBD1. V was pared by 0 bases and J by 4 bases, with 5 bases of the junction left unmatched. Germline V gene lookup returns CDR1 SGHDT and CDR2 YYEEEE. This CDR3 contains 15 residues. Here the CDR3 DNA reads TGTGCCAGCAGCTTGGCCAGGGGGCTTGGCACTGAAGCTTTCTTT. The encoded protein is CASSLARGLGTEAFF.

This clone was counted between two and nine times. The chain uses TRBV9 and TRBJ1-6; 7 bases match TRBD1. The CDR3 extends over 13 amino acids. Germline V gene sequence: CDR1 SGDLS, CDR2 YYNGEE. V was pared by 0 bases and J by 10 bases, with 1 base of the junction left unmatched. The CDR3 DNA reads as TGTGCCAGCAGCGTAGGAGGGGGCTCACCCCTCCACTTT. It is translated as CASSVGGGSPLHF.

The V call is TRBV4-1, the J call TRBJ2-7; TRBD1 matches 8 bases. With 1 base clipped from V and 7 bases from J, the junction kept 18 bases outside the gene matches. The CDR3 is made up of 18 amino acids. CDR1 and CDR2 from the germline V gene are MGHRA and YSYEKL. The CDR3 DNA follows: TGCGCCAGCAGCCAAGGACTACTATACCGGACAGGGATTAGGGAGCAGTACTTC. Amino acid sequence: CASSQGLLYRTGIREQYF.

The CDR3 loop reads CASSKPTEAGGTQYF. The CDR3 DNA follows: TGTGCCAGCAGTAAACCGACAGAGGCGGGAGGGACCCAGTACTTC. This rearrangement joins TRBV6-2 or TRBV6-3 to TRBJ2-5; 8 bases map to TRBD2. In germline, CDR1 is MNHEY, CDR2 SVGEGT. The trim removed 5 bases at V and 7 bases at J, leaving 12 bases unmatched. CDR3 size: 15 residues.